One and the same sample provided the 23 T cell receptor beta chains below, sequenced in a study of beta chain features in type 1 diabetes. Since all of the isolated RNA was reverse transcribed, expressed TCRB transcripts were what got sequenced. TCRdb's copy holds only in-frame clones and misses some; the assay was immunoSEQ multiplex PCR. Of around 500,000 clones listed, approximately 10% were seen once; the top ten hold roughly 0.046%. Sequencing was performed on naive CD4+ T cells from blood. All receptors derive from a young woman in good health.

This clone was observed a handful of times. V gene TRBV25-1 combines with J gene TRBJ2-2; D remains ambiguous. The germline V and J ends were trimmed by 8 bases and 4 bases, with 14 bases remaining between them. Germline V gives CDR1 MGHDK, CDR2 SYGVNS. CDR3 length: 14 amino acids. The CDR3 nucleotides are TGTGCCAGCTCGGAACGGGTCCCCACCGGGGAGCTGTTTTTT. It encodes CASSERVPTGELFF.

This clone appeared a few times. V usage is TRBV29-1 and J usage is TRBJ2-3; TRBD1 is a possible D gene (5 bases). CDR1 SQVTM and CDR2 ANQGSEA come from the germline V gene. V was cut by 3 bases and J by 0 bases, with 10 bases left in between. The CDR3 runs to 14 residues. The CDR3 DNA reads TGCAGCGTTGAGTCAGGGTCCAGCACAGATACGCAGTATTTT. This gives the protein CSVESGSSTDTQYF.

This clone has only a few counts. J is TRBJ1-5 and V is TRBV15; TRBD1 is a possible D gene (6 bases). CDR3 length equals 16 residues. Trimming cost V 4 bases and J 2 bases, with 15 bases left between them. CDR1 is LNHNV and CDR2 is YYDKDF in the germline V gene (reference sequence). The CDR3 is CATSKWTVSGNQPQHF. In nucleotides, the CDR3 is TGTGCCACCAGCAAATGGACAGTGTCGGGCAATCAGCCCCAGCATTTT.

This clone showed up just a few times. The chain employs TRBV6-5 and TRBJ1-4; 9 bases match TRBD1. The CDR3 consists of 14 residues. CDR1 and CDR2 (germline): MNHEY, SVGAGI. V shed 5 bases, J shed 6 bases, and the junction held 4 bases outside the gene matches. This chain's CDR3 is CASSDRGKDEKLFF. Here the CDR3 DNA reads TGTGCCAGCAGTGACAGGGGGAAGGATGAAAAACTGTTTTTT.

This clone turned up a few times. The CDR3 nucleotides read TGTGCCAGCAGCGCGCGGACAGGGTCAGGCTACAATGAGCAGTTCTTC. Its protein is CASSARTGSGYNEQFF. The chain couples TRBV9 to TRBJ2-1; 8 nucleotides match TRBD1. Per germline, CDR1 SGDLS and CDR2 YYNGEE. After removal of 3 bases from V and 3 bases from J, the junction contained 8 bases not matched to a gene. The CDR3 is made up of 16 amino acids.

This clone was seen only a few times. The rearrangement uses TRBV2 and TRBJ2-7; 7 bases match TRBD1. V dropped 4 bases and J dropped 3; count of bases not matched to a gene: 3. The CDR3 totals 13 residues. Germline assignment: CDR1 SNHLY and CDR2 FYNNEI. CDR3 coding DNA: TGTGCCAGCAGTGGACAGGGCAACTACGAGCAGTACGTC. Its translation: CASSGQGNYEQYV.

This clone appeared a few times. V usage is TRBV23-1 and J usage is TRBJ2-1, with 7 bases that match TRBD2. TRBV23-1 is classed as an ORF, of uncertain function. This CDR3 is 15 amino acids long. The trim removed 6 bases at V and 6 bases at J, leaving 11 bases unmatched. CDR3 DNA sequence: TGCGCCAGCAGCCCGAGCGGGGCGTTATGCAATGAGCAGTTCTTC. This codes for CASSPSGALCNEQFF.

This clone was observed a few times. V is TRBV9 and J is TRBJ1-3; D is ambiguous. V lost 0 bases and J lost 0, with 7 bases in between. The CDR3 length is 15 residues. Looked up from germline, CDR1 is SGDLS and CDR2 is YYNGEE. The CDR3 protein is CASSVGHNSGNTIYF. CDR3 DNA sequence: TGTGCCAGCAGCGTAGGACATAACTCTGGAAACACCATATATTTT.

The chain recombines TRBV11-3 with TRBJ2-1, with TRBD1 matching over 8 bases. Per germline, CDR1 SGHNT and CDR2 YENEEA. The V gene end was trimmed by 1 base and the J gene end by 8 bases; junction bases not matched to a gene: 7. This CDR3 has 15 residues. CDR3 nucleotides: TGTGCCAGCAGCTTAGGACAGGGGATCCACCATGAGCAGTTCTTC. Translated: CASSLGQGIHHEQFF.

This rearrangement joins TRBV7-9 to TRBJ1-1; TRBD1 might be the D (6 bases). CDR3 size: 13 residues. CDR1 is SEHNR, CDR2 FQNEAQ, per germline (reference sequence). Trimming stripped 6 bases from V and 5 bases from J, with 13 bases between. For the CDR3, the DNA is TGTGCCAGCAGGCTCAAGGGGGAGACTGAAGCTTTCTTT. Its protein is CASRLKGETEAFF.

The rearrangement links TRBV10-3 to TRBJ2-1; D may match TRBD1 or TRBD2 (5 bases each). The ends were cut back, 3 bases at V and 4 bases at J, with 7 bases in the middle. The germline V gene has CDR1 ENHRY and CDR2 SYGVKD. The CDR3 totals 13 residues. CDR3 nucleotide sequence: TGTGCCATCAGTGACAGGGAGTACAATGAGCAGTTCTTC. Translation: CAISDREYNEQFF.

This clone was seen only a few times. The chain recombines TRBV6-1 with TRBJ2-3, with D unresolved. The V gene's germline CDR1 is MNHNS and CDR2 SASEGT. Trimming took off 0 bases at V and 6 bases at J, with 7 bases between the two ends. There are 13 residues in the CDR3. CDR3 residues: CASSEASRDTQYF. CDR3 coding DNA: TGTGCCAGCAGTGAAGCGTCCAGGGATACGCAGTATTTT.

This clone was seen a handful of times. Here the CDR3 reads CASRPGTGGNSYEQYF. The DNA for the CDR3 is TGTGCCAGCAGACCAGGGACAGGGGGCAACTCCTACGAGCAGTACTTC. The chain links TRBV7-6 to TRBJ2-7; TRBD1 agrees at 12 bases. V was clipped by 6 bases and J by 0 bases; unmatched bases: 6. Germline V gene sequence: CDR1 SGHVS, CDR2 FNYEAQ. The CDR3 has 16 amino acids.

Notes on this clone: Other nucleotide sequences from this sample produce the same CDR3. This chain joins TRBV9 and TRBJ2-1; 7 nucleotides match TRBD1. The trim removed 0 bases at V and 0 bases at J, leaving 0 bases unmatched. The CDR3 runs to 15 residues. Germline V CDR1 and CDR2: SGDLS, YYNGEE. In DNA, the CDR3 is TGTGCCAGCAGCGTAGGACAGGGCTCCTACAATGAGCAGTTCTTC. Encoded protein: CASSVGQGSYNEQFF.

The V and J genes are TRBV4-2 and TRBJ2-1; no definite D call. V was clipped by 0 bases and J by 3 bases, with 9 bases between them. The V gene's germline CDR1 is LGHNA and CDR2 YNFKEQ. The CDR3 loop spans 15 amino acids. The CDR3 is CASSQDLNDYNEQFF. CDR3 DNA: TGTGCCAGCAGCCAAGATCTTAACGACTACAATGAGCAGTTCTTC.

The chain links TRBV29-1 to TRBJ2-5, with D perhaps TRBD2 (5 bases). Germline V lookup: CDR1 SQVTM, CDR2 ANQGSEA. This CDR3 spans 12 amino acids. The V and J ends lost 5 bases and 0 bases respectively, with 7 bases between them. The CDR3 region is CSVTGNQETQYF. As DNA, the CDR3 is TGCAGCGTTACCGGGAACCAAGAGACCCAGTACTTC.

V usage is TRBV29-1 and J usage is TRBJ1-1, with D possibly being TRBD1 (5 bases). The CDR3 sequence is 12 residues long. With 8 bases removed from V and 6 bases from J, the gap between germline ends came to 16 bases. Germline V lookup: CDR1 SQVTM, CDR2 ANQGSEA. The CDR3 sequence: CSMQGVGAEAFF. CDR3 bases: TGCAGCATGCAGGGTGTCGGCGCTGAAGCTTTCTTT.

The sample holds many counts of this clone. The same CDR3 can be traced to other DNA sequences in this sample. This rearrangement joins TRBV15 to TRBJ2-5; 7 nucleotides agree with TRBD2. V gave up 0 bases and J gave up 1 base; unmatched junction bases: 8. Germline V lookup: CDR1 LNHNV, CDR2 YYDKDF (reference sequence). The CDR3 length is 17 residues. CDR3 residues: CATSRDVQRGSQETQYF. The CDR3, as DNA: TGTGCCACCAGCAGAGATGTTCAGCGGGGCTCCCAAGAGACCCAGTACTTC.

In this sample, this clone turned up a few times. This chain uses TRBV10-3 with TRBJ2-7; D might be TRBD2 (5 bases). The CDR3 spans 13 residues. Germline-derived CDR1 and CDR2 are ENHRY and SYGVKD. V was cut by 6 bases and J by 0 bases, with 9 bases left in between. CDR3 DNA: TGTGCCATCAGCGAGGGATTCTCCTACGAGCAGTACTTC. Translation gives CAISEGFSYEQYF.

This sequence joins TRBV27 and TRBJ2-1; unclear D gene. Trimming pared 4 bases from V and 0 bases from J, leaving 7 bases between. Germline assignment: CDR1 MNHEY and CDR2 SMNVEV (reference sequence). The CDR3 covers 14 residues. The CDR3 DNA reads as TGTGCCAGCAGTTGGGCAGTCTCCTACAATGAGCAGTTCTTC. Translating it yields CASSWAVSYNEQFF.

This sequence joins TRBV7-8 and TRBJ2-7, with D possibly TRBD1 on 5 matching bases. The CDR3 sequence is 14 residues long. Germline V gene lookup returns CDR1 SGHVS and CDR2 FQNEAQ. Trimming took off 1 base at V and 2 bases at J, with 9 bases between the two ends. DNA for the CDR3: TGTGCCAGCAGCTTAGTGGGCAGGGCCTACGAGCAGTACTTC. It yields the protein CASSLVGRAYEQYF.

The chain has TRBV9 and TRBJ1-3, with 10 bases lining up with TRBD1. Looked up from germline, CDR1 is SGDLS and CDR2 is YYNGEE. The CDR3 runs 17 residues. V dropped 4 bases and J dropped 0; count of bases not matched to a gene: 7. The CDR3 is CASSSRDRGFSGNTIYF. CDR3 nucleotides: TGTGCCAGCAGCAGCCGGGACAGGGGATTCTCTGGAAACACCATATATTTT. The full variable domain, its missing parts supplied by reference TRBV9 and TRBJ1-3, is DSGVTQTPKHLITATGQRVTLRCSPRSGDLSVYWYQQSLDQGLQFLIQYYNGEERAKGNILERFSAQQFPDLHSELNLSSLELGDSALYFCASSSRDRGFSGNTIYFGEGSWLTVV.

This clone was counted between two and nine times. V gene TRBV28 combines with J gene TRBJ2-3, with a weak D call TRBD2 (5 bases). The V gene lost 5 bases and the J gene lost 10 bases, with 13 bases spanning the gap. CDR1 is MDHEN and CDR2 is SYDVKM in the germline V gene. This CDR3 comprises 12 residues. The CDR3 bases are TGTGCCAGCAGTGCCGGGATTGCGTCGCAGTATTTT. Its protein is CASSAGIASQYF.